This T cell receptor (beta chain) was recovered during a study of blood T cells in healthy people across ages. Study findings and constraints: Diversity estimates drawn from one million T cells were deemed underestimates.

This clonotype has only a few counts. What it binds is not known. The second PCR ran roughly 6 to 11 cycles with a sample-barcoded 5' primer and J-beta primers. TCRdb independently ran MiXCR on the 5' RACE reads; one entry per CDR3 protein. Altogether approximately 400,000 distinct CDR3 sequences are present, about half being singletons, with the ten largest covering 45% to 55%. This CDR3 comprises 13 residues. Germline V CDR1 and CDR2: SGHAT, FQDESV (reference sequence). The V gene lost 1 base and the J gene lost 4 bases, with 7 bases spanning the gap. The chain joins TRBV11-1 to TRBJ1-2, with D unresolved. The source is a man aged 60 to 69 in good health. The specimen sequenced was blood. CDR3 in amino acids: CASSLDGLYGYTF. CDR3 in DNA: TGTGCCAGCAGCTTAGACGGCCTCTATGGCTACACCTTC. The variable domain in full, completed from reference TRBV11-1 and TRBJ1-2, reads EAEVAQSPRYKITEKSQAVAFWCDPISGHATLYWYRQILGQGPELLVQFQDESVVDDSQLPKDRFSAERLKGVDSTLKIQPAELGDSAMYLCASSLDGLYGYTFGSGTRLTVV.